The T cell receptor (beta chain) under discussion was sequenced for a study of T cell changes during pregnancy in multiple sclerosis. The V and J ends lost 5 bases and 6 bases, in that order; junction bases with no gene match: 11. The CDR3 spans 16 residues. The germline V gene encodes CDR1 LNHDA and CDR2 SQIVND (reference sequence). TCRdb's table, derived via immunoSEQ multiplex PCR, lists solely in-frame clones and lacks some. The sample carries fewer than 90,000 clones, over 85% recorded once. The chain recombines TRBV19 with TRBJ1-5; 9 positions agree with TRBD1. The sequencing here drew on peripheral blood, taken in the first trimester of pregnancy. The clonotype was recovered from a female donor with multiple sclerosis, enrolled in a pregnancy study. The CDR3 here is CASSRQTGGGGQPQHF. As DNA, the CDR3 is TGTGCCAGTAGTCGACAAACAGGGGGCGGCGGTCAGCCCCAGCATTTT.